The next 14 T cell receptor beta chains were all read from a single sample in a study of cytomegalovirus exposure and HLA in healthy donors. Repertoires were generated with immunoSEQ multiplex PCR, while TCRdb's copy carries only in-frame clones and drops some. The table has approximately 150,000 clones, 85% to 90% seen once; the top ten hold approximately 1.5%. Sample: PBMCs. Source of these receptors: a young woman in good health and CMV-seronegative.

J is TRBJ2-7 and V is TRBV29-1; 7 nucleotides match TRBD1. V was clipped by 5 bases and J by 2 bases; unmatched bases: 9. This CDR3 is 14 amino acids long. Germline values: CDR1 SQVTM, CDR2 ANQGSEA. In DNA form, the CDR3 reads TGCAGCGTTTTCCCCGGGACAGCAGCCTACGAGCAGTACTTC. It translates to CSVFPGTAAYEQYF.

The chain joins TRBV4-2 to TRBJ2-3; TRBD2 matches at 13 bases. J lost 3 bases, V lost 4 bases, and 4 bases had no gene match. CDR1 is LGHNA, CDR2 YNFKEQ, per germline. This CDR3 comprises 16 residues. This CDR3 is CASSPETSGGTDTQYF. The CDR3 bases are TGTGCCAGCAGCCCAGAGACTAGCGGGGGGACAGATACGCAGTATTTT.

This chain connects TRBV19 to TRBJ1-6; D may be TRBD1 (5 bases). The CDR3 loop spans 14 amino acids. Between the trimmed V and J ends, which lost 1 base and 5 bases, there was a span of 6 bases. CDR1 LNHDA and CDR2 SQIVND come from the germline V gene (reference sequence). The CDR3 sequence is CASSIGQHNSPLHF. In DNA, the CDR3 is TGTGCCAGTAGTATAGGACAGCATAATTCACCCCTCCACTTT.

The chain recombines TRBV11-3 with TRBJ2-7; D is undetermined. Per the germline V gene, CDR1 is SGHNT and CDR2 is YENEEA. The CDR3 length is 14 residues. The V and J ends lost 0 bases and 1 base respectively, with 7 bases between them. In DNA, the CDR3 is TGTGCCAGCAGCTTAGACTCAGGTTCCTACGAGCAGTACTTC. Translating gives CASSLDSGSYEQYF.

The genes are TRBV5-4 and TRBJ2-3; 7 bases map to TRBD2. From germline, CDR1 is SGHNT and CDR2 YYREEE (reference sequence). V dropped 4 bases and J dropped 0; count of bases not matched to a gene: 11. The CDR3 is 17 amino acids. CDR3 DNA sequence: TGTGCCAGCAGCGCCGGAAAGCGGGGATTTAGCACAGATACGCAGTATTTT. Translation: CASSAGKRGFSTDTQYF.

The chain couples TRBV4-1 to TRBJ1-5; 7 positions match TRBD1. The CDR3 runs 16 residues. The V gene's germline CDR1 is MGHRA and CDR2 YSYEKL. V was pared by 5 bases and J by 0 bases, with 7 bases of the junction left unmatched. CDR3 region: CASSETGLYSNQPQHF. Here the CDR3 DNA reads TGCGCCAGCAGCGAGACAGGGTTGTATAGCAATCAGCCCCAGCATTTT.

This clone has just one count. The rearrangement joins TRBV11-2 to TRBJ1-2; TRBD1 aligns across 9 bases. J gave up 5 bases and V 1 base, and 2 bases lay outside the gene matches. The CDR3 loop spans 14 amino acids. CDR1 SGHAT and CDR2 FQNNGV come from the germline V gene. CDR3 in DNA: TGTGCCAGCAGCTTAGGGGACAGGGTGTATGGCTACACCTTC. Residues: CASSLGDRVYGYTF.

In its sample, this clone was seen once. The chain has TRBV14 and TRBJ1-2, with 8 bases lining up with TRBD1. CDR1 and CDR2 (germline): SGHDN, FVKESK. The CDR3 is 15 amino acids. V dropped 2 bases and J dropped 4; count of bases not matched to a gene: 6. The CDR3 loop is CASSQTETGAYGYTF. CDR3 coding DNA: TGTGCCAGCAGCCAAACCGAGACAGGGGCCTATGGCTACACCTTC. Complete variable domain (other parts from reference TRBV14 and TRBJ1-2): EAGVTQFPSHSVIEKGQTVTLRCDPISGHDNLYWYRRVMGKEIKFLLHFVKESKQDESGMPNNRFLAERTGGTYSTLKVQPAELEDSGVYFCASSQTETGAYGYTFGSGTRLTVV.

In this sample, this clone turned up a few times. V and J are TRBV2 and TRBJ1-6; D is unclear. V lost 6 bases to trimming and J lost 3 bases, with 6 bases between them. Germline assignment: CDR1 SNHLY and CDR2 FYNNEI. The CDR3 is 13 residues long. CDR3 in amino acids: CASRRDYNSPLHF. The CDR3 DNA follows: TGTGCCAGCAGAAGAGACTATAATTCACCCCTCCACTTT. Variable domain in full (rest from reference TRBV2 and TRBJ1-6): EPEVTQTPSHQVTQMGQEVILRCVPISNHLYFYWYRQILGQKVEFLVSFYNNEISEKSEIFDDQFSVERPDGSNFTLKIRSTKLEDSAMYFCASRRDYNSPLHFGNGTRLTVT.

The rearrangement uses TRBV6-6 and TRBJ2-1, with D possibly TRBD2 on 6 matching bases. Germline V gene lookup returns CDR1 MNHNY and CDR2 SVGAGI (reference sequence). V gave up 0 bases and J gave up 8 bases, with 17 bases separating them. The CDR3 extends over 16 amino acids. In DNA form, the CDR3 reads TGTGCCAGCAGTTACTCGGTGACTAGTGAGGGCCATGAGCAGTTCTTC. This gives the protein CASSYSVTSEGHEQFF.

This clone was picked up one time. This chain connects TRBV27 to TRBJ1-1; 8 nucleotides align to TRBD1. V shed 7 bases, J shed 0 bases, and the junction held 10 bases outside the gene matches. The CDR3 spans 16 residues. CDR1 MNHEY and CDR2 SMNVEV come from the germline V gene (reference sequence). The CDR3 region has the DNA TGTGCCAGCACCTCCTGGGCAGGGGGCATGAACACTGAAGCTTTCTTT. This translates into CASTSWAGGMNTEAFF.

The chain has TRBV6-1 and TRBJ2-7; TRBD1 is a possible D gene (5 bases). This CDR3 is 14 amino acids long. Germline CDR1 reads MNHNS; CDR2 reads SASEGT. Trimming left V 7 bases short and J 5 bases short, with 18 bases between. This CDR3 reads CASNRQLGRNEQYF. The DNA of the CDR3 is TGTGCCAGCAATAGACAGCTCGGTAGGAACGAGCAGTACTTC.

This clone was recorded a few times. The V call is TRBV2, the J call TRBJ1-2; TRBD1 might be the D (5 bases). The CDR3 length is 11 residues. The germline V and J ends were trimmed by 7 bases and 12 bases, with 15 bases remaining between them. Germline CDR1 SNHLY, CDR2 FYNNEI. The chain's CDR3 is CASKRGEWDTF. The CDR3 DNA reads TGTGCCAGCAAACGGGGGGAATGGGACACCTTC. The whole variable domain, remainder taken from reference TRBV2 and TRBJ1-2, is EPEVTQTPSHQVTQMGQEVILRCVPISNHLYFYWYRQILGQKVEFLVSFYNNEISEKSEIFDDQFSVERPDGSNFTLKIRSTKLEDSAMYFCASKRGEWDTFGSGTRLTVV.

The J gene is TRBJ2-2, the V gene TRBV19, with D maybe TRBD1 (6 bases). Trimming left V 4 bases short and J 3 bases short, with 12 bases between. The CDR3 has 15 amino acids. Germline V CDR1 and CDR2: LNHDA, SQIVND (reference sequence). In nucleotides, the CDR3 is TGTGCCAGTAGTAAGGTTACAGGGTACACCGGGGAGCTGTTTTTT. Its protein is CASSKVTGYTGELFF.